The source of this TCR beta chain is a study of T cell changes during pregnancy in multiple sclerosis. Germline V gene lookup returns CDR1 SNHLY and CDR2 FYNNEI. V was cut by 7 bases and J by 4 bases, with 13 bases left in between. This CDR3 is 13 amino acids long. The repertoire was sequenced with immunoSEQ multiplex PCR; TCRdb's copy has only in-frame clones and lacks some. The sample consists of 45,000 to 55,000 clones, about 92% of them appearing once. Sample: CD4+ T cells from peripheral blood mononuclear cells, taken after pregnancy. The J gene is TRBJ1-2, the V gene TRBV2; D is uncertain. This receptor was taken from a female donor in good health, enrolled as a control in a pregnancy study. This CDR3 is CASIRDFTYGYTF. The CDR3, as DNA: TGTGCCAGCATCCGGGATTTTACCTATGGCTACACCTTC.